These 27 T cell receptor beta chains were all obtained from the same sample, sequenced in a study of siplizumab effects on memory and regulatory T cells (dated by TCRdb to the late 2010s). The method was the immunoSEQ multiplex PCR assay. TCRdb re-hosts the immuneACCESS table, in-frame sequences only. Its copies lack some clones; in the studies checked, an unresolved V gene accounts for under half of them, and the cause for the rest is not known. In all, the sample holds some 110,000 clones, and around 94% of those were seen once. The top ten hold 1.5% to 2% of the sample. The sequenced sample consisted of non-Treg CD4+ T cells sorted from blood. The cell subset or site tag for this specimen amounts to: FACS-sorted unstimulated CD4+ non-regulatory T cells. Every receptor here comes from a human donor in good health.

The CDR3 region is CASSTRGQMNTEAFF. The CDR3 DNA is TGTGCCAGTAGTACCAGGGGGCAAATGAACACTGAAGCTTTCTTT. The V call is TRBV19, the J call TRBJ1-1, with 8 nucleotides matching TRBD1. The CDR3 is made up of 15 amino acids. CDR1 is LNHDA and CDR2 is SQIVND in the germline V gene (reference sequence). Trimming took 4 bases from V and 0 from J; bases not matched to a gene: 4.

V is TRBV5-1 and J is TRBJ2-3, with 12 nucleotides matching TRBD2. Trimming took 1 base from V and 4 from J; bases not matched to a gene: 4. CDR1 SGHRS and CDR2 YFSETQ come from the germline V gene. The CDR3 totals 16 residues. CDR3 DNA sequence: TGCGCCAGCAGCTTGTTTGCTAGCGGGAGGGCAGATACGCAGTATTTT. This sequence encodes CASSLFASGRADTQYF.

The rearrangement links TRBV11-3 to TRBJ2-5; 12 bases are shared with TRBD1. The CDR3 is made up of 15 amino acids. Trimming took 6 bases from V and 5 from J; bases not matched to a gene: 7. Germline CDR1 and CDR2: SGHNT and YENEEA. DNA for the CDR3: TGTGCCAGCAGTCCCGGGACAGGGGGCTCTGAGACCCAGTACTTC. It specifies CASSPGTGGSETQYF.

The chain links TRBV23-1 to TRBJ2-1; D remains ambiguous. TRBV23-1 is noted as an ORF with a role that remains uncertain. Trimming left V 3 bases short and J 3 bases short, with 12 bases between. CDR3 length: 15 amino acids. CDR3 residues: CASSHFPEGYNEQFF. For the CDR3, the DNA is TGCGCCAGCAGTCATTTTCCAGAAGGCTACAATGAGCAGTTCTTC.

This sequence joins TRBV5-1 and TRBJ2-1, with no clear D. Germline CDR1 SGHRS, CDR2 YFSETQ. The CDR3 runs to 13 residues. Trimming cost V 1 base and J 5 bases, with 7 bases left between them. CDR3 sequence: CASSLNRDNEQFF. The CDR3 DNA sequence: TGCGCCAGCAGCTTGAATAGAGACAATGAGCAGTTCTTC.

The CDR3 coding sequence is TGCAGTGCTGGACAGCAAGAGACCCAGTACTTC. Its translation: CSAGQQETQYF. The V gene is TRBV20-1, the J gene TRBJ2-5, with D perhaps matching TRBD1 (6 bases). With 5 bases removed from V and 2 bases from J, the gap between germline ends came to 6 bases. The CDR3 is 11 amino acids. CDR1 DFQATT and CDR2 SNEGSKA come from the germline V gene (reference sequence).

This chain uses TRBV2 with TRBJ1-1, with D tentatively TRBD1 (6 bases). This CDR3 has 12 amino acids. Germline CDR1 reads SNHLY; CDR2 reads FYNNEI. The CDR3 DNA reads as TGTGTCGTCGGAGGGGGGAACACTGAAGCTTTCTTT. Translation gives CVVGGGNTEAFF.

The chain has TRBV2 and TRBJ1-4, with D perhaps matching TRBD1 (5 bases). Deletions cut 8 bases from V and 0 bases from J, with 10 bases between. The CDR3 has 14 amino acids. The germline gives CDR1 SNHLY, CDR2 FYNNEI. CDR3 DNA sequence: TGTGCCAGCTCAAGGGGTGCAACTAATGAAAAACTGTTTTTT. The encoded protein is CASSRGATNEKLFF.

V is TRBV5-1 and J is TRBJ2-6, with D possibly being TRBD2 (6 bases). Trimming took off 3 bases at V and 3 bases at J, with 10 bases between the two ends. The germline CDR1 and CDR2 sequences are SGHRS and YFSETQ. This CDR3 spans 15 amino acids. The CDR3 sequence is CASSWGTYGANVLTF. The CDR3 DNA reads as TGCGCCAGCAGCTGGGGGACTTATGGGGCCAACGTCCTGACTTTC.

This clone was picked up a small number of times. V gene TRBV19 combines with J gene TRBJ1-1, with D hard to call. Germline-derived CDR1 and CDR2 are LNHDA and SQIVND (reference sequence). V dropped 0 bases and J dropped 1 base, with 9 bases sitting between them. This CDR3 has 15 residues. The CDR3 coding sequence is TGTGCCAGTAGTATAGAGCGGGGAGGGAACACTGAAGCTTTCTTT. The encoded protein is CASSIERGGNTEAFF.

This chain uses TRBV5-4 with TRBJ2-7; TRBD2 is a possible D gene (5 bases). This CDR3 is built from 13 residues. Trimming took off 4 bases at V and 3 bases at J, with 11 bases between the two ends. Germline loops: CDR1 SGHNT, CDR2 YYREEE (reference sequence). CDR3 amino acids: CASSTEANYEQYF. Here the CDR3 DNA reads TGTGCCAGCAGCACGGAGGCTAACTACGAGCAGTACTTC.

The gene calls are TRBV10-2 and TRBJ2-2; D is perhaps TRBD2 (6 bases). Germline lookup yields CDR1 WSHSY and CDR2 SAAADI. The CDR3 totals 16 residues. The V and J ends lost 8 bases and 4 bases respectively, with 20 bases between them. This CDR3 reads CASQIGRLRGTGELFF. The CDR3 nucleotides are TGCGCCAGCCAAATAGGACGCCTGCGGGGCACCGGGGAGCTGTTTTTT.

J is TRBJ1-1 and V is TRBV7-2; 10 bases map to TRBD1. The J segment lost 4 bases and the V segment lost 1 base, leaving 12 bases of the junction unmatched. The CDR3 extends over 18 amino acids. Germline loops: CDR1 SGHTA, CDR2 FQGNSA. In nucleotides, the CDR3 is TGTGCCAGCAGCTTAGGGGACAGGGGACAGTTTTTTAGCACTGAAGCTTTCTTT. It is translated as CASSLGDRGQFFSTEAFF.

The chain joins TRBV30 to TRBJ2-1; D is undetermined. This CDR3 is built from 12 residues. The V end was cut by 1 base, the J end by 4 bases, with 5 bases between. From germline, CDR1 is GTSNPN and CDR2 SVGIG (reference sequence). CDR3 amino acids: CAWSGQYNEQFF. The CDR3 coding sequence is TGTGCCTGGAGTGGGCAATACAATGAGCAGTTCTTC.

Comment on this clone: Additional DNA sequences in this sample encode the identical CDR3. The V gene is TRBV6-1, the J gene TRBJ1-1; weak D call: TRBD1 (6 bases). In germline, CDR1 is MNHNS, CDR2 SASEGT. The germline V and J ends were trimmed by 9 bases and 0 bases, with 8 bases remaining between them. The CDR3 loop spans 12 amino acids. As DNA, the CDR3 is TGTGCCAGTCGGACAGTGAACACTGAAGCTTTCTTT. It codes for CASRTVNTEAFF.

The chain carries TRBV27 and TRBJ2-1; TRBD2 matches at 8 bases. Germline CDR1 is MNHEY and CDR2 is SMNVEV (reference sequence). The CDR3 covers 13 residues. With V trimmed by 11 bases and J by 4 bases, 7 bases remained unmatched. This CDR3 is CAVAGLSYNEQFF. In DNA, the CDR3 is TGTGCCGTAGCGGGACTCTCATACAATGAGCAGTTCTTC.

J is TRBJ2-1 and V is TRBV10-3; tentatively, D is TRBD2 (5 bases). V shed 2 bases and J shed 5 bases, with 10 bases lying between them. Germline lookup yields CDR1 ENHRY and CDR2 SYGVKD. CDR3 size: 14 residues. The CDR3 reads CAISEGLRDNEQFF. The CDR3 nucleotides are TGTGCCATCAGTGAGGGTTTGCGGGACAATGAGCAGTTCTTC.

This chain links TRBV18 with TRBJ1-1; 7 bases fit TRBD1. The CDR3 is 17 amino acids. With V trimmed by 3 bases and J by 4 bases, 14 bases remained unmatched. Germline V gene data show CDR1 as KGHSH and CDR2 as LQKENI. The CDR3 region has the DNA TGTGCCAGCTCACCCCGCATCGAGGGGGCGGGGAGCACTGAAGCTTTCTTT. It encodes CASSPRIEGAGSTEAFF. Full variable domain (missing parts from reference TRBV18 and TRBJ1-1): NAGVMQNPRHLVRRRGQEARLRCSPMKGHSHVYWYRQLPEEGLKFMVYLQKENIIDESGMPKERFSAEFPKEGPSILRIQQVVRGDSAAYFCASSPRIEGAGSTEAFFGQGTRLTVV.

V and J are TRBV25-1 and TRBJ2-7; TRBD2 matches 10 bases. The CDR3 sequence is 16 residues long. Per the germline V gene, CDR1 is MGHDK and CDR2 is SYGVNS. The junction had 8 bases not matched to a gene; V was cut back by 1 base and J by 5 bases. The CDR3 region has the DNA TGTGCCAGCAGTGAATCCAAGTCTAGCGGGAGCCACGAGCAGTACTTC. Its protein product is CASSESKSSGSHEQYF.

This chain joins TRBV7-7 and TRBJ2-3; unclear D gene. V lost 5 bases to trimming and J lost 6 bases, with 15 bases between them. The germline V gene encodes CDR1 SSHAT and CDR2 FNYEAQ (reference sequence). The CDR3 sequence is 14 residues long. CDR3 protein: CASSPTPTTDTQYF. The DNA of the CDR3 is TGTGCCAGCAGCCCGACGCCTACTACGGATACGCAGTATTTT.

CDR3 bases: TGCGCCAGCAGCCGGGAGTGGGTTCTGGGGGAGCAGTACTTC. Protein sequence: CASSREWVLGEQYF. The chain uses TRBV4-1 and TRBJ2-7; tentative D call: TRBD2 (5 bases). CDR1 is MGHRA and CDR2 is YSYEKL in the germline V gene. The CDR3 consists of 14 residues. V lost 4 bases, J lost 7 bases, and 17 bases lay in between.

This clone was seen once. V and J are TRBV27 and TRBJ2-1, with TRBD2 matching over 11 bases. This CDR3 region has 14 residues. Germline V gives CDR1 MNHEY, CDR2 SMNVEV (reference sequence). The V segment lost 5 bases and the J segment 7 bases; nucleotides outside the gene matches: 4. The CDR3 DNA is TGTGCCAGCAGTATACTAGCGGGAGTTAATGAGCAGTTCTTC. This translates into CASSILAGVNEQFF.

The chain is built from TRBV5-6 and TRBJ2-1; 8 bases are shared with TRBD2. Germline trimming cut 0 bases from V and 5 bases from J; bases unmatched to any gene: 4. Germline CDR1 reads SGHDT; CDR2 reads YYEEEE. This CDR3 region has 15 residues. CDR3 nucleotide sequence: TGTGCCAGCAGCTTGGGACTAGCGCCAGACAATGAGCAGTTCTTC. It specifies CASSLGLAPDNEQFF.

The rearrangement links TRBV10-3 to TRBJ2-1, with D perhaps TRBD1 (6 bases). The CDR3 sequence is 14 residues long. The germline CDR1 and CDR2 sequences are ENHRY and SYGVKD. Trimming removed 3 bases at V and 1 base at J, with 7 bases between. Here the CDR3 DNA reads TGTGCCATCAGTGATGGACAGTCCTACAATGAGCAGTTCTTC. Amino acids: CAISDGQSYNEQFF.

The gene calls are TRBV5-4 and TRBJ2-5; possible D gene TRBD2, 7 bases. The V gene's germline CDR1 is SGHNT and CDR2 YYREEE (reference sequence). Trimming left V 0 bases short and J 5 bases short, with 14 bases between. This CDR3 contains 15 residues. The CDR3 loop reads CASSLGGGLGETQYF. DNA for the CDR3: TGTGCCAGCAGCTTGGGCGGGGGCCTGGGGGAGACCCAGTACTTC.

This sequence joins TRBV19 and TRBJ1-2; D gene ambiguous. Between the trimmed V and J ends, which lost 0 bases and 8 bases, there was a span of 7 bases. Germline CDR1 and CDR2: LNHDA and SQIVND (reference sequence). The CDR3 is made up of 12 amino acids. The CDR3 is CASSIEGLGYTF. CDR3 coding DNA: TGTGCCAGTAGTATAGAGGGCCTCGGCTACACCTTC.

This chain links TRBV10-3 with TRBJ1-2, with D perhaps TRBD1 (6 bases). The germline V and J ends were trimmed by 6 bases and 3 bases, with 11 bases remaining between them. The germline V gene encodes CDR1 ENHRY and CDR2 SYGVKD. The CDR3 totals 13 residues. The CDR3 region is CAIRWTEDYGYTF. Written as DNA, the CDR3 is TGTGCCATCAGGTGGACAGAGGACTATGGCTACACCTTC.